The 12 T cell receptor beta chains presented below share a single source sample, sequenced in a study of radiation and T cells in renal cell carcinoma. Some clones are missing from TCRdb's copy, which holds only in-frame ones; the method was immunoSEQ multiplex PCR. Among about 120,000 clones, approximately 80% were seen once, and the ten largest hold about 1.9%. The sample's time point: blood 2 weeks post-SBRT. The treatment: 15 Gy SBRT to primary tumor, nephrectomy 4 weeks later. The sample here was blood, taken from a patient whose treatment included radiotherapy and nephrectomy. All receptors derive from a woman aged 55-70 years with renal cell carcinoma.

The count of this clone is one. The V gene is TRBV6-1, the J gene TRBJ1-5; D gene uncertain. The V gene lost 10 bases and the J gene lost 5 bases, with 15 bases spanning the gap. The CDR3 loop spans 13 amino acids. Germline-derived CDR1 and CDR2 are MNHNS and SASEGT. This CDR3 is CATLPLLDQPQHF. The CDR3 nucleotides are TGTGCCACTCTTCCCCTCTTGGATCAGCCCCAGCATTTT.

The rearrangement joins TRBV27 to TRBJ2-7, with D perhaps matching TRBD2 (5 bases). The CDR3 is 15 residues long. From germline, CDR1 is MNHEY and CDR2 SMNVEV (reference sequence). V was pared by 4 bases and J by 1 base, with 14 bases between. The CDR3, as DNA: TGTGCCAGCAGTTACGTCGGACTGGAGTCCTACGAGCAGTACTTC. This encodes CASSYVGLESYEQYF.

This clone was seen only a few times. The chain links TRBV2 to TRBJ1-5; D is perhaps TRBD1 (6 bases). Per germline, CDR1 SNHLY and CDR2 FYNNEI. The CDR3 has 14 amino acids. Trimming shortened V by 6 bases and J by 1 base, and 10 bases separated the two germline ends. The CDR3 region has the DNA TGTGCCAGCAGCCTGGACAGCAGCAATCAGCCCCAGCATTTT. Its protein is CASSLDSSNQPQHF.

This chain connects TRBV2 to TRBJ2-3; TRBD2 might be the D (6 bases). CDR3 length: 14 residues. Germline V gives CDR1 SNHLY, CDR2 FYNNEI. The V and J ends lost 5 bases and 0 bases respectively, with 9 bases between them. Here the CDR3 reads CASSRAGSTDTQYF. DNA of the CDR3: TGTGCCAGCAGTCGCGCGGGGAGCACAGATACGCAGTATTTT.

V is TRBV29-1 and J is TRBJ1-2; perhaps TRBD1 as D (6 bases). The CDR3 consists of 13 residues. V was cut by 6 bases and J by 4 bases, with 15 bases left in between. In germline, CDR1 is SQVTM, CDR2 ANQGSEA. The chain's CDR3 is CSVQGGDSYGYTF. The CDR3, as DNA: TGCAGCGTCCAAGGGGGGGATTCCTATGGCTACACCTTC.

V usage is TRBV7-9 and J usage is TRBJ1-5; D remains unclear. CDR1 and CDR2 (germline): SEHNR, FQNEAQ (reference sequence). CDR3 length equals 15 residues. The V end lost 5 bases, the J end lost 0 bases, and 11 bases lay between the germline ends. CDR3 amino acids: CASSPGQYSNQPQHF. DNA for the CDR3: TGTGCCAGCAGCCCGGGTCAGTATAGCAATCAGCCCCAGCATTTT.

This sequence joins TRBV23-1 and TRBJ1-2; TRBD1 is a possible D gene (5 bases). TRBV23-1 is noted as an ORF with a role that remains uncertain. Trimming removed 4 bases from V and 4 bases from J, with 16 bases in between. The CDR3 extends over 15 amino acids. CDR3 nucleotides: TGCGCCAGCAGTCGCCTCGGCAGGGAGAGCTATGGCTACACCTTC. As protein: CASSRLGRESYGYTF.

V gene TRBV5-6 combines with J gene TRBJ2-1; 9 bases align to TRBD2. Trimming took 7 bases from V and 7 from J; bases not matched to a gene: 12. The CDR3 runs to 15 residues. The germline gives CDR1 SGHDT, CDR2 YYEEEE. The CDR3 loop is CASGAGGGGRNEQFF. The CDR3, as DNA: TGTGCCAGCGGAGCGGGGGGCGGAGGTCGGAATGAGCAGTTCTTC.

The CDR3 loop reads CASSYLWGTEAFF. Written as DNA, the CDR3 is TGTGCCAGCAGTTACCTGTGGGGCACTGAAGCTTTCTTT. The chain employs TRBV6-5 and TRBJ1-1; no clear D. The germline V gene encodes CDR1 MNHEY and CDR2 SVGAGI. Trimming stripped 2 bases from V and 4 bases from J, with 8 bases between. This CDR3 comprises 13 residues.

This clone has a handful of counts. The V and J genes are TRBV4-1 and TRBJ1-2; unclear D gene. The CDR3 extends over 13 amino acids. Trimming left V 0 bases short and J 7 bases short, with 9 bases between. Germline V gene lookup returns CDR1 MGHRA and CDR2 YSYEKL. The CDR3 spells CASSQDGRFGYTF. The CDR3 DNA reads TGCGCCAGCAGCCAAGATGGCCGGTTTGGCTACACCTTC.

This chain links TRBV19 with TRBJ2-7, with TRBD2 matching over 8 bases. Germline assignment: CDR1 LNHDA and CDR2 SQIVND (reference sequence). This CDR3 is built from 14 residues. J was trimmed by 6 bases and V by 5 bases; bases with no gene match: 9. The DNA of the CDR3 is TGTGCCAGTAGTGTAACGGGACTAGTCCCCGAGCAGTACTTC. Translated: CASSVTGLVPEQYF. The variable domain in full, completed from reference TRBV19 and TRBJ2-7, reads DGGITQSPKYLFRKEGQNVTLSCEQNLNHDAMYWYRQDPGQGLRLIYYSQIVNDFQKGDIAEGYSVSREKKESFPLTVTSAQKNPTAFYLCASSVTGLVPEQYFGPGTRLTVT.

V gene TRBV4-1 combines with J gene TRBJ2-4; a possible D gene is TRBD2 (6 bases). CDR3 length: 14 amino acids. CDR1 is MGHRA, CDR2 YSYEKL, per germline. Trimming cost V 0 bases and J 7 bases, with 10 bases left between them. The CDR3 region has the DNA TGCGCCAGCAGCCAAGAAGTCCGGGAGAACATTCAGTACTTC. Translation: CASSQEVRENIQYF.